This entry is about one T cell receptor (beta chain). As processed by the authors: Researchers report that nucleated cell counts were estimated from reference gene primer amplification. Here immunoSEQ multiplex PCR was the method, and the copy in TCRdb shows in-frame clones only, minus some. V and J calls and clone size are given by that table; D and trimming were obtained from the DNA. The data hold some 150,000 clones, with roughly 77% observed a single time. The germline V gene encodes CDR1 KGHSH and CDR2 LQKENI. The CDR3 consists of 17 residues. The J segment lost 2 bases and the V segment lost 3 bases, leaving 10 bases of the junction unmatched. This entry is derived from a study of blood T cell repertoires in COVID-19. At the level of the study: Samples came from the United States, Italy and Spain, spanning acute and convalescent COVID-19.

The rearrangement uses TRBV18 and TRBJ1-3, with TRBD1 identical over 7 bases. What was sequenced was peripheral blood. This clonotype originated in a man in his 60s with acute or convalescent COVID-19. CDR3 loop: CASSPGPDRRAGNTIYF. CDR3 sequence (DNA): TGTGCCAGCTCACCGGGACCGGACAGGCGGGCTGGAAACACCATATATTTT.